The 21 T cell receptor beta chains below all came from one sample that was sequenced in a study of lymphopenia after photon versus proton radiotherapy (dated by TCRdb to between 2018 and 2021). Library method: the immunoSEQ multiplex PCR assay. As stored in TCRdb, this immuneACCESS dataset retains in-frame rearrangements with V and J assigned. A fraction of the clones does not appear; measured against another copy, unresolved V genes explain less than half of the discrepancy, and the remainder lacks a known reason. The sample table records roughly 14,000 clones; 85% to 90% of these occur just once. The ten biggest clones cover around 10% of the sample. The sequencing used peripheral blood, collected from a patient treated with proton-based radiotherapy. These receptor sequences come from a man between 65 and 79 years old with pancreatic cancer.

The chain employs TRBV30 and TRBJ2-1; TRBD2 aligns across 10 bases. Germline CDR1 and CDR2: GTSNPN and SVGIG (reference sequence). This CDR3 comprises 17 residues. V shed 4 bases and J 0 bases; nucleotides not matched to a gene: 9. This CDR3 is CAWNKAGGVNSYNEQFF. In DNA, the CDR3 is TGTGCCTGGAACAAAGCGGGAGGGGTAAACTCCTACAATGAGCAGTTCTTC.

This chain uses TRBV30 with TRBJ2-1, with a weak D call TRBD2 (5 bases). Trimming took 0 bases from V and 6 from J, leaving 9 bases between them. CDR1 and CDR2 (germline): GTSNPN, SVGIG (reference sequence). This CDR3 comprises 13 residues. The CDR3 DNA sequence: TGTGCCTGGAGTGTACTTCGGGGCAATGAGCAGTTCTTC. Amino acids: CAWSVLRGNEQFF.

The chain joins TRBV4-1 to TRBJ2-1; D is unresolved. Trimming stripped 4 bases from V and 6 bases from J, with 10 bases between. The CDR3 runs to 13 residues. CDR1 MGHRA and CDR2 YSYEKL come from the germline V gene. Written as DNA, the CDR3 is TGCGCCAGCAGCCGGGTTTGGGGCAATGAGCAGTTCTTC. The encoded protein is CASSRVWGNEQFF.

With regard to this clone: Other DNA variants within this sample encode the same CDR3. This CDR3 is CAWKGTGGLTEAFF. The CDR3 coding sequence is TGTGCCTGGAAGGGTACAGGGGGTCTGACTGAAGCTTTCTTT. This chain links TRBV30 with TRBJ1-1, with 8 bases matching TRBD1. Germline V CDR1 and CDR2: GTSNPN, SVGIG (reference sequence). With 4 bases clipped from V and 5 bases from J, the junction kept 9 bases outside the gene matches. The CDR3 is 14 residues long.

V usage is TRBV10-3 and J usage is TRBJ2-3; either TRBD1 or TRBD2 may fit D (5 bases each). Trimming stripped 4 bases from V and 4 bases from J, with 12 bases between. The CDR3 is 14 amino acids. Germline assignment: CDR1 ENHRY and CDR2 SYGVKD. The CDR3 bases are TGTGCCATCAGTGTCGGGACGAGGGCAGATACGCAGTATTTT. Translated: CAISVGTRADTQYF.

This sequence joins TRBV6-5 and TRBJ2-3; maybe TRBD1 (5 bases). Germline V gene sequence: CDR1 MNHEY, CDR2 SVGAGI. There are 14 residues in the CDR3. V was clipped by 8 bases and J by 0 bases, with 12 bases between them. The CDR3 DNA sequence: TGTGCCAGCGCGGATGGGGCTAGCACAGATACGCAGTATTTT. Translated, it gives CASADGASTDTQYF.

The CDR3 sequence is CASMPGGRTAFSGANVLTF. In DNA form, the CDR3 reads TGTGCCAGCATGCCCGGGGGTCGGACAGCTTTCTCTGGGGCCAACGTCCTGACTTTC. The rearrangement links TRBV11-1 to TRBJ2-6; either TRBD1 or TRBD2 may supply D (6 bases each). Germline values: CDR1 SGHAT, CDR2 FQDESV (reference sequence). Trimming shortened V by 7 bases and J by 0 bases, and 22 bases separated the two germline ends. The CDR3 covers 19 residues. Combining the CDR3 with reference TRBV11-1 and TRBJ2-6 gives the whole variable domain EAEVAQSPRYKITEKSQAVAFWCDPISGHATLYWYRQILGQGPELLVQFQDESVVDDSQLPKDRFSAERLKGVDSTLKIQPAELGDSAMYLCASMPGGRTAFSGANVLTFGAGSRLTVL.

This chain joins TRBV10-3 and TRBJ1-1; no clear D gene. The CDR3 length is 13 residues. Germline V lookup: CDR1 ENHRY, CDR2 SYGVKD. V gave up 4 bases and J gave up 6 bases, with 12 bases separating them. The chain's CDR3 is CAISVEGAPEAFF. The CDR3 nucleotides are TGTGCCATCAGTGTTGAGGGTGCTCCTGAAGCTTTCTTT.

This chain uses TRBV7-3 with TRBJ1-2; D may be TRBD1 (5 bases). Germline values: CDR1 SGHTA, CDR2 FQGTGA. The CDR3 sequence is 15 residues long. The V gene lost 7 bases and the J gene lost 6 bases, with 21 bases spanning the gap. The CDR3 protein is CASTYGGPTDDGYTF. The CDR3 coding sequence is TGTGCCAGCACCTATGGGGGACCAACAGACGATGGCTACACCTTC.

The gene calls are TRBV12-5 and TRBJ2-5; 12 bases align to TRBD2. V shed 1 base and J 7 bases; nucleotides not matched to a gene: 7. The CDR3 sequence is 16 residues long. CDR1 and CDR2 (germline): LGHNT, FRNRAP. The CDR3 nucleotides are TGTGCTAGTGGTTTGGCGGGGACTAGCGGGCGCGTGACCCAGTACTTC. Residues: CASGLAGTSGRVTQYF.

The J gene is TRBJ1-1, the V gene TRBV19; 7 positions agree with TRBD1. V lost 5 bases, J lost 3 bases, and 6 bases stayed unmatched. The germline CDR1 and CDR2 sequences are LNHDA and SQIVND (reference sequence). This CDR3 region has 14 residues. CDR3 nucleotide sequence: TGTGCCAGTAGTTCCGACAGGGTGGACACTGAAGCTTTCTTT. Residues: CASSSDRVDTEAFF.

The J gene is TRBJ2-7, the V gene TRBV27; D may correspond to TRBD1 or TRBD2 (5 bases each). CDR1 and CDR2 (germline): MNHEY, SMNVEV (reference sequence). This CDR3 is built from 15 residues. V was cut by 5 bases and J by 2 bases, with 16 bases left in between. The CDR3 DNA reads TGTGCCAGCAGTCCCTCCGGGACGCTAGCCTACGAGCAGTACTTC. Amino acids: CASSPSGTLAYEQYF.

The table lists this clone with a count of one. V and J are TRBV2 and TRBJ2-7; maybe TRBD2 (5 bases). The V end lost 7 bases, the J end lost 0 bases, and 7 bases lay between the germline ends. This CDR3 spans 12 amino acids. Germline V CDR1 and CDR2: SNHLY, FYNNEI. Here the CDR3 reads CASTGDSYEQYF. DNA of the CDR3: TGTGCCAGCACCGGGGACTCCTACGAGCAGTACTTC.

This CDR3 reads CASSLSTGVETQYF. DNA of the CDR3: TGTGCCAGCAGCTTGTCAACAGGGGTAGAGACCCAGTACTTC. V and J are TRBV7-9 and TRBJ2-5; 7 bases are shared with TRBD1. This CDR3 has 14 residues. Per germline, CDR1 SEHNR and CDR2 FQNEAQ (reference sequence). The V segment lost 3 bases and the J segment 4 bases; nucleotides outside the gene matches: 5.

The chain carries TRBV5-1 and TRBJ2-3; 9 bases align to TRBD1. Germline CDR1 and CDR2: SGHRS and YFSETQ. The CDR3 length is 15 residues. Trimming took 2 bases from V and 5 from J; bases not matched to a gene: 6. CDR3 bases: TGCGCCAGCAGCTTCGAGGGACAGGGCCTAGATACGCAGTATTTT. Its translation is CASSFEGQGLDTQYF.

V is TRBV10-1 and J is TRBJ2-7; TRBD1 aligns across 10 bases. The germline CDR1 and CDR2 sequences are WNHNN and SYGVQD (reference sequence). V lost 5 bases, J lost 6 bases, and 7 bases stayed unmatched. There are 14 residues in the CDR3. The CDR3 spells CASSSDRGLAEQYF. CDR3 sequence (DNA): TGCGCCAGCAGTTCCGACAGGGGGCTCGCCGAGCAGTACTTC.

J is TRBJ2-3 and V is TRBV10-3; D possibly uses TRBD1 or TRBD2 (5 bases each). CDR1 ENHRY and CDR2 SYGVKD come from the germline V gene. The CDR3 is 15 residues long. Trimming cost V 5 bases and J 2 bases, with 14 bases left between them. The CDR3 sequence: CAISSRDPATDTQYF. CDR3 DNA: TGTGCCATCAGTTCCCGGGACCCAGCCACAGATACGCAGTATTTT.

The chain joins TRBV4-1 to TRBJ2-2; no definite D call. Deletions cut 3 bases from V and 6 bases from J, with 14 bases between. This CDR3 region has 15 residues. Germline lookup yields CDR1 MGHRA and CDR2 YSYEKL. The CDR3 nucleotides read TGCGCCAGCAGCCAGGTAATAGCAGTTCCCGGGGAGCTGTTTTTT. Protein product: CASSQVIAVPGELFF.

The CDR3 DNA reads TGCGCCAGCAGCTTGGATGGACAGCCATACGAGGGGGAAAAACTGTTTTTT. This codes for CASSLDGQPYEGEKLFF. V and J are TRBV5-1 and TRBJ1-4; TRBD1 is a possible D gene (6 bases). The CDR3 sequence is 17 residues long. Germline-derived CDR1 and CDR2 are SGHRS and YFSETQ. Trimming left V 0 bases short and J 8 bases short, with 20 bases between.

The chain couples TRBV5-1 to TRBJ2-7, with 12 bases aligning to TRBD1. With 5 bases clipped from V and 5 bases from J, the junction kept 8 bases outside the gene matches. There are 15 residues in the CDR3. The germline gives CDR1 SGHRS, CDR2 YFSETQ. The CDR3 region has the DNA TGCGCCAGCAGGGTGGCCGGGACAGGGGGCGACGAGCAGTACTTC. It encodes CASRVAGTGGDEQYF.

This clone has just one count. J is TRBJ2-1 and V is TRBV11-2; 10 bases match TRBD2. The CDR3 is made up of 16 amino acids. The germline V gene has CDR1 SGHAT and CDR2 FQNNGV. V was pared by 5 bases and J by 6 bases, with 10 bases of the junction left unmatched. CDR3 nucleotides: TGTGCCAGCAGCACCCTTTCTAGCGGGAGTTTCAATGAGCAGTTCTTC. Residues: CASSTLSSGSFNEQFF.